The rows below give T cell receptor beta chains drawn from one sample of a study of response to subunit inactivated influenza vaccine. TCRdb recomputed calls from the RT-PCR reads with MiXCR, one row per CDR3 protein. The data hold roughly 620,000 distinct CDR3 sequences, with about 11% observed a single time. A further study also used this sample, focusing on T cells expressing NK-cell markers.

This specimen consisted of PBMCs from blood, obtained on the day of vaccination. These receptors were obtained from a man in his fifties or sixties who received an inactivated influenza vaccine. CDR3s include the opening cysteine and the closing phenylalanine or tryptophan. A D gene is named only where the DNA matches it firmly. A clone size is listed for some rows: how often the clone was seen (once, few, many), or a class if it is expanded.

few	TRBV20-1	TRBJ1-4	.	TGCAGTGCTAGAGGGGCTGCAGGGGCTAATGAAAAACTGTTTTTT	CSARGAAGANEKLFF
.	TRBV12-3/TRBV12-4	TRBJ2-1	TRBD1	TGTGCCAGCAGGTTCAATACAGGGGGCCCCTACAATGAGCAGTTCTTC	CASRFNTGGPYNEQFF
few	TRBV7-2	TRBJ1-1	TRBD1	TGTGCCAGCAGCTTAGAGACCGGGACAGTAAGATTT	CASSLETGTVRF
few	TRBV20-1	TRBJ2-5	.	TGCAGTGCGCCGTTGGGTTCGGATCGACAAGAGACCCAGTACTTC	CSAPLGSDRQETQYF
.	TRBV3-1	TRBJ2-1	TRBD2	TGTGCCAGCAGCCAAGATCCGCCTAGCGGGGGTCTGAATGAGGAGCAGTTCTTC	CASSQDPPSGGLNEEQFF
few	TRBV20-1	TRBJ2-7	TRBD2	TGCAGTGCCAGACCCGACAGGGAGACTAGCGGGGCACCAGGATCCGAGCAGTACTTC	CSARPDRETSGAPGSEQYF
few	TRBV4-3	TRBJ1-6	TRBD1	TGCGCCAGCAGCCAGGCCCGGAGACAGGGGGATTCACCCCTCCACTTT	CASSQARRQGDSPLHF
few	TRBV28	TRBJ2-7	TRBD1	TGTGCCAGCAGTTTGGGACAGGGCTATTACGGTCAGTACTTC	CASSLGQGYYGQYF
few	TRBV11-2	TRBJ2-3	.	TGTGCCAGCAGGCCCGGTATTTATGGCACAGATACGCAGTATTTT	CASRPGIYGTDTQYF
.	TRBV4-2	TRBJ2-1	TRBD2	TGTGCCAGCAGCCCAAGACGGGGGGGTCGGGCCTACAATGAGCAGTTCTTC	CASSPRRGGRAYNEQFF
many	TRBV28	TRBJ2-3	TRBD1	TGTGCCAGCAGTTTGGCGGGACAGGGGCCTAGCACAGATACGCAGTATTTT	CASSLAGQGPSTDTQYF
many	TRBV7-9	TRBJ2-5	.	TGTGCCAGCAGCTTAGGCGTTTCAGAGACCCAGTACTTC	CASSLGVSETQYF
many	TRBV24-1	TRBJ2-3	TRBD1	TGTGCCACCAGTGAGCATGCCGGGACAGCGAGCGTGGTGTATTTT	CATSEHAGTASVVYF
.	TRBV29-1	TRBJ2-7	TRBD1	TGCAGCGGAGGACAGGGGATCGACTACGAGCAGTACTTC	CSGGQGIDYEQYF
.	TRBV7-2	TRBJ2-1	TRBD2	TGTGCCAGCAGCTTAGCGGCGGGGGGGGGCGCGTACAATGAGCAGTTCTTC	CASSLAAGGGAYNEQFF
.	TRBV20-1	TRBJ2-7	.	TGCAGTGCTCCGGAGACGGCGGGGTCCTACGAGCAGTACTTC	CSAPETAGSYEQYF
few	TRBV6-6	TRBJ2-7	.	TGTGCCAGCAGTTACTACCGACAGCGCGAGCAGTACTTC	CASSYYRQREQYF
.	TRBV5-6	TRBJ2-5	.	TGTGCCAGCAGCCGCGCCCGGGACATGGGGGAGACCCAGTACTTC	CASSRARDMGETQYF
few	TRBV3-1	TRBJ2-5	.	TGTGCCAGCAGCCAAGGGGGGACAAGATTCCAAGAGACCCAGTACTTC	CASSQGGTRFQETQYF
.	TRBV15	TRBJ2-1	TRBD2	TGTGCCACCAGAAGGGACTACGGCTCCTACAATGAGCAGTTCTTC	CATRRDYGSYNEQFF
.	TRBV7-2	TRBJ1-5	.	TGTGCCAGCAGCCCAGGCCCGCAGGGAGGTCAGCCCCAGCATTTT	CASSPGPQGGQPQHF
.	TRBV3-1	TRBJ1-2	TRBD1	TGTGCCAGCAGCTCTTTGACAGGGAGCGGGCCCTATGGCTACACCTTC	CASSSLTGSGPYGYTF
.	TRBV4-3	TRBJ2-1	.	TGCGCCAGCAGCCCTCGGACTTGGGATGAGCAGTTCTTC	CASSPRTWDEQFF
.	TRBV30	TRBJ1-6	.	TGTGCCTGTAGGGGACACGAAAATTCACCCCTCCACTTT	CACRGHENSPLHF
.	TRBV4-3	TRBJ2-1	.	TGCGCCAGCAGCCAAGAAATAGGACATTACAATGAGCAGTTCTTC	CASSQEIGHYNEQFF
.	TRBV12-3/TRBV12-4	TRBJ2-1	.	TGTGCCAGCAGTTTACATTTGGGCTACAAGAATGAGCAGTTCTTC	CASSLHLGYKNEQFF
few	TRBV5-1	TRBJ2-5	TRBD1	TGCGCCAGCAGTCGAACGACAGGGATCGGAGAGACCCAGTACTTC	CASSRTTGIGETQYF